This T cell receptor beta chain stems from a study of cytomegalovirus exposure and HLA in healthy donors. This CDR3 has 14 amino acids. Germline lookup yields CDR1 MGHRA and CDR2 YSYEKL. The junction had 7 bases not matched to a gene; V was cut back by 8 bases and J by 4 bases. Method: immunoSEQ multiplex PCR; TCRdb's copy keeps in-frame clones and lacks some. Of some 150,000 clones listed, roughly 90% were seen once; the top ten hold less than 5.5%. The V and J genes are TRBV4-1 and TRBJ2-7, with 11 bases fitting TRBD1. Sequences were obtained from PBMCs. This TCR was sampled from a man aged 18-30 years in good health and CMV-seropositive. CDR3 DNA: TGCGCCAGCTCGCACGGACAGGGGGCTTACGAGCAGTACTTC. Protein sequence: CASSHGQGAYEQYF.